The 20 T cell receptor beta chains presented below share a single source sample, sequenced in a study of vaccination and CD4 T cells after COVID-19. Oncomine TCR Beta short-read sequencing was applied to DNA from cultured CD4+ T cells. TCRdb ran MiXCR on the PCR reads and lists one entry per CDR3 protein. The data contain 12,000 or so distinct CDR3 sequences, approximately 50% of them singletons. The antigens for these receptors are not known. Documented treatment: roughly 11-day PBMC culture with coronavirus spike peptide pools or control peptides (ViraFEST assay). Sequenced material: CD4+ T cells from blood, cultured in vitro. These receptor sequences come from a human donor who had recovered from COVID-19.

The chain uses TRBV20-1 and TRBJ1-1, with D perhaps matching TRBD1 (5 bases). The CDR3 covers 15 residues. The germline CDR1 and CDR2 sequences are DFQATT and SNEGSKA (reference sequence). The ends were cut back, 3 bases at V and 1 base at J, with 15 bases in the middle. The CDR3 protein is CSASGSLTGNTEAFF. In nucleotides, the CDR3 is TGCAGTGCTAGCGGAAGTCTTACAGGGAACACTGAAGCTTTCTTT.

Judged by abundance, this clonotype is medium-sized. The J gene is TRBJ1-5, the V gene TRBV6-2 or TRBV6-3; D remains ambiguous. V was clipped by 0 bases and J by 0 bases, with 6 bases between them. CDR1 is MNHEY and CDR2 is SVGEGT in the germline V gene. The CDR3 is 15 residues long. The CDR3 reads CASSYSYASNQPQHF. In nucleotides, the CDR3 is TGTGCCAGCAGTTACTCATACGCTAGCAATCAGCCCCAGCATTTT.

In this sample, this clonotype turned up a few times. The rearrangement uses TRBV6-2 or TRBV6-3 and TRBJ2-2; perhaps TRBD2 as D (6 bases). Germline CDR1 is MNHEY and CDR2 is SVGEGT. V was cut by 7 bases and J by 1 base, with 13 bases left in between. The CDR3 has 15 amino acids. CDR3 amino acids: CASTRTSRNTGELFF. As DNA, the CDR3 is TGTGCCAGCACCAGAACTAGCAGGAACACCGGGGAGCTGTTTTTT.

The V and J genes are TRBV20-1 and TRBJ2-7, with D possibly matching TRBD2 (5 bases). Between the trimmed V and J ends, which lost 1 base and 5 bases, there was a span of 21 bases. CDR3 length equals 16 residues. From germline, CDR1 is DFQATT and CDR2 SNEGSKA (reference sequence). This CDR3 reads CSARGTPEVGDHEQYF. CDR3 bases: TGCAGTGCTAGAGGGACTCCCGAGGTTGGAGACCACGAGCAGTACTTC.

The rearrangement links TRBV6-1 to TRBJ1-4; D call uncertain. Trimming cost V 8 bases and J 0 bases, with 10 bases left between them. Per germline, CDR1 MNHNS and CDR2 SASEGT. This CDR3 is 14 amino acids long. The CDR3 is CASRSPATNEKLFF. The CDR3, as DNA: TGTGCCAGCCGAAGTCCGGCAACTAATGAAAAACTGTTTTTT.

There are a few counts of this clonotype. V and J are TRBV20-1 and TRBJ2-5; D gene ambiguous. The germline V and J ends were trimmed by 5 bases and 1 base, with 17 bases remaining between them. CDR1 and CDR2 from the germline V gene are DFQATT and SNEGSKA (reference sequence). This CDR3 is built from 15 residues. DNA for the CDR3: TGCAGTGCTCCTAGACTCAACCACCTCCAAGAGACCCAGTACTTC. Encoded protein: CSAPRLNHLQETQYF.

The rearrangement links TRBV2 to TRBJ1-2; unclear D gene. Germline CDR1 and CDR2: SNHLY and FYNNEI. This CDR3 comprises 14 residues. Trimming removed 6 bases from V and 4 bases from J, with 15 bases in between. The CDR3 DNA is TGTGCCAGCAGCGCAGAACGCTCGACCTATGGCTACACCTTC. Translating it yields CASSAERSTYGYTF.

The V gene is TRBV2, the J gene TRBJ1-5; D is unclear. Germline lookup yields CDR1 SNHLY and CDR2 FYNNEI. V gave up 3 bases and J gave up 3 bases, with 12 bases separating them. The CDR3 sequence is 15 residues long. This CDR3 reads CASSDRQANNQPQHF. CDR3 bases: TGTGCCAGCAGTGATCGGCAGGCTAACAATCAGCCCCAGCATTTT.

J is TRBJ2-7 and V is TRBV4-1; D is undetermined. Germline V gene lookup returns CDR1 MGHRA and CDR2 YSYEKL. The V end lost 4 bases, the J end lost 7 bases, and 14 bases lay between the germline ends. CDR3 size: 13 residues. The CDR3 here is CASSRLRSEEQYF. As DNA, the CDR3 is TGCGCCAGCAGCCGCTTGCGGTCGGAAGAGCAGTACTTC.

J is TRBJ2-1 and V is TRBV30; D gene unclear. Deletions cut 0 bases from V and 7 bases from J, with 16 bases between. Germline assignment: CDR1 GTSNPN and CDR2 SVGIG (reference sequence). The CDR3 is 15 residues long. The CDR3 is CAWSVVSLGRNEQFF. Here the CDR3 DNA reads TGTGCCTGGAGTGTAGTCAGTTTAGGGCGAAATGAGCAGTTCTTC.

This clonotype showed up just a few times. The chain combines TRBV6-1 with TRBJ2-2, with D possibly being TRBD2 (5 bases). In germline, CDR1 is MNHNS, CDR2 SASEGT. Deletions cut 11 bases from V and 4 bases from J, with 11 bases between. The CDR3 loop spans 12 amino acids. The CDR3 loop is CAGSRGTGELFF. The CDR3 nucleotides read TGTGCCGGATCACGGGGCACCGGGGAGCTGTTTTTT.

The chain carries TRBV20-1 and TRBJ2-7, with D hard to call. Per germline, CDR1 DFQATT and CDR2 SNEGSKA (reference sequence). The CDR3 consists of 12 residues. Trimming stripped 4 bases from V and 0 bases from J, with 7 bases between. The DNA for the CDR3 is TGCAGTGCTACTTTGAGCTCCTACGAGCAGTACTTC. Its protein product is CSATLSSYEQYF.

This chain joins TRBV19 and TRBJ2-7, with 13 bases fitting TRBD2. This CDR3 is 16 amino acids long. Trimming cost V 2 bases and J 2 bases; bases outside gene matches: 3. Germline-derived CDR1 and CDR2 are LNHDA and SQIVND (reference sequence). The CDR3 reads CASSIIGLAGAYEQYF. In DNA, the CDR3 is TGTGCCAGTAGTATAATAGGACTAGCGGGAGCCTACGAGCAGTACTTC.

This rearrangement joins TRBV21-1 to TRBJ2-1; the DNA was not compared with TRBD2, the D call given in the table. TRBV21-1 is described as a pseudogene. The length of the CDR3 is 16 residues. CDR3 region: CASSNSPLTGDNEQFF. The CDR3 bases are TGTGCCAGCAGCAATTCTCCCTTGACGGGTGACAATGAGCAGTTCTTC.

V usage is TRBV28 and J usage is TRBJ2-5; D is perhaps TRBD2 (6 bases). CDR3 length: 14 residues. From germline, CDR1 is MDHEN and CDR2 SYDVKM. Trimming left V 5 bases short and J 1 base short, with 11 bases between. The CDR3 region is CASSPSAGQETQYF. DNA of the CDR3: TGTGCCAGCAGTCCATCAGCGGGCCAAGAGACCCAGTACTTC.

This chain links TRBV20-1 with TRBJ2-1; 7 bases are a match to TRBD2. The CDR3 covers 13 residues. J gave up 4 bases and V 6 bases, and 6 bases lay outside the gene matches. The germline gives CDR1 DFQATT, CDR2 SNEGSKA (reference sequence). DNA for the CDR3: TGCAGTGCCCCCGGACTAGGGTACAATGAGCAGTTCTTC. Its protein product is CSAPGLGYNEQFF.

The chain combines TRBV20-1 with TRBJ2-5; perhaps TRBD2 as D (6 bases). V gave up 6 bases and J gave up 5 bases, with 22 bases separating them. Germline CDR1 and CDR2: DFQATT and SNEGSKA (reference sequence). The CDR3 consists of 15 residues. The CDR3 sequence: CSAGDDGGTGETQYF. For the CDR3, the DNA is TGCAGTGCGGGGGACGACGGAGGGACTGGGGAGACCCAGTACTTC.

This clonotype has just one count. The chain carries TRBV4-3 and TRBJ2-7; D remains ambiguous. Between the trimmed V and J ends, which lost 5 bases and 0 bases, there was a span of 14 bases. The CDR3 has 15 amino acids. From germline, CDR1 is LGHNA and CDR2 YSLEER. The CDR3 is CASSYYYLNSYEQYF. CDR3 nucleotide sequence: TGCGCCAGCAGCTATTACTACCTCAACTCCTACGAGCAGTACTTC.

The rearrangement uses TRBV30 and TRBJ2-3; D may be TRBD2 (5 bases). The germline V gene has CDR1 GTSNPN and CDR2 SVGIG (reference sequence). V lost 2 bases, J lost 3 bases, and 12 bases lay in between. This CDR3 contains 14 residues. The CDR3 protein is CAWSKGTGTDTQYF. CDR3 in DNA: TGTGCCTGGAGTAAAGGAACGGGGACAGATACGCAGTATTTT.

The chain employs TRBV27 and TRBJ2-7; no definite D call. In germline, CDR1 is MNHEY, CDR2 SMNVEV (reference sequence). V was pared by 3 bases and J by 5 bases, with 5 bases between. The CDR3 consists of 11 residues. The CDR3 reads CASSFGHEQYF. CDR3 coding DNA: TGTGCCAGCAGTTTTGGGCACGAGCAGTACTTC.